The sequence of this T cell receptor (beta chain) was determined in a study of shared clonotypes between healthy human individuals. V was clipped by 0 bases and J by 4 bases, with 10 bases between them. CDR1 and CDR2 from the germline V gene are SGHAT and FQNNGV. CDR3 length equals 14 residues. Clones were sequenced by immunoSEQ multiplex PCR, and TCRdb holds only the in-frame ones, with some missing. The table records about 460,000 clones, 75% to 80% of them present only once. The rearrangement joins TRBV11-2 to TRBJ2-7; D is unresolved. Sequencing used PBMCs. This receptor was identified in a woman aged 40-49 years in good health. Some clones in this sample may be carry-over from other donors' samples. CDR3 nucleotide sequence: TGTGCCAGCAGCTTAGATCTGGCGTCGTACGAGCAGTACTTC. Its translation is CASSLDLASYEQYF.